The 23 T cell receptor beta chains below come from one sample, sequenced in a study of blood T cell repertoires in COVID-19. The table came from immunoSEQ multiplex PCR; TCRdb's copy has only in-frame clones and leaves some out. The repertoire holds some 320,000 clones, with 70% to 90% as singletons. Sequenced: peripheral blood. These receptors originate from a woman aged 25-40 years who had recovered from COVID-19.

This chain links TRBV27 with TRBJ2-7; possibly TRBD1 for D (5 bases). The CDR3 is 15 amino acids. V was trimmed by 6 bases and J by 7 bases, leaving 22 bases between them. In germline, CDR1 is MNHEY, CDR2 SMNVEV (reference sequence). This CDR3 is CASSGWRGRASEQYF. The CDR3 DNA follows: TGTGCCAGCAGCGGCTGGCGCGGCAGGGCGTCTGAGCAGTACTTC.

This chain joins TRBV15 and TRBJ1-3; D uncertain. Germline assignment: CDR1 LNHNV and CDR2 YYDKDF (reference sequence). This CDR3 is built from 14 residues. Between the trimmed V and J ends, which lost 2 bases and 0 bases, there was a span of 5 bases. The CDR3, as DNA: TGTGCCACCAGCAGACGGGGCTCTGGAAACACCATATATTTT. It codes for CATSRRGSGNTIYF.

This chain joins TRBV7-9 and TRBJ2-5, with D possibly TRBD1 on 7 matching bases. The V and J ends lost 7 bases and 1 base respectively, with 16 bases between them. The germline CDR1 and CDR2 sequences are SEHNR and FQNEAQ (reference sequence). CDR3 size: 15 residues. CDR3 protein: CASTPGRGAQETQYF. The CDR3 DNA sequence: TGTGCCAGCACCCCGGGCAGGGGGGCCCAAGAGACCCAGTACTTC.

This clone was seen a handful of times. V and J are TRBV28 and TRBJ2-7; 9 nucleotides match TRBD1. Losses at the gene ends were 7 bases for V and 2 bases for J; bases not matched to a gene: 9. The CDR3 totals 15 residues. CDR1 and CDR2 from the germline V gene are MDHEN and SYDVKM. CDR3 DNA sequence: TGTGCCAGCACCCAGACAGGGGGTATAACCTACGAGCAGTACTTC. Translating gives CASTQTGGITYEQYF.

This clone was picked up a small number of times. CDR3 protein: CASSASPRWESNQPQHF. The CDR3 bases are TGTGCCAGCAGTGCGAGCCCAAGGTGGGAGAGCAATCAGCCCCAGCATTTT. The V gene is TRBV6-1, the J gene TRBJ1-5; D is undetermined. Germline CDR1 is MNHNS and CDR2 is SASEGT. Between the trimmed V and J ends, which lost 4 bases and 1 base, there was a span of 17 bases. This CDR3 is 17 amino acids long.

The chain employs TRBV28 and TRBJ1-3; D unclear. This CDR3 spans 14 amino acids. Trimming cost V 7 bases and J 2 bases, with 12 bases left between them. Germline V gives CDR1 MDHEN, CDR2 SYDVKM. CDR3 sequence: CASIRRLAGNTIYF. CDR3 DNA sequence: TGTGCCAGCATCCGGAGGTTGGCTGGAAACACCATATATTTT.

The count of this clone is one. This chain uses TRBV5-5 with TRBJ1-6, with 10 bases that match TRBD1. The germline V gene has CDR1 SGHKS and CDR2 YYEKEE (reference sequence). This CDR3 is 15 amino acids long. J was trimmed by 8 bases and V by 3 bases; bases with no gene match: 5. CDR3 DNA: TGTGCCAGCAGCTCTGACGGGACAGGGGATTCACCCCTCCACTTT. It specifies CASSSDGTGDSPLHF.

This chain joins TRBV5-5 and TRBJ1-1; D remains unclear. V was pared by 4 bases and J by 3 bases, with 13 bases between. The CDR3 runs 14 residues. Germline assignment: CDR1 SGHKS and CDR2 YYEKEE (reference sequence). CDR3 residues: CASSTGNWDTEAFF. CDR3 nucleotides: TGTGCCAGCAGCACGGGGAATTGGGACACTGAAGCTTTCTTT.

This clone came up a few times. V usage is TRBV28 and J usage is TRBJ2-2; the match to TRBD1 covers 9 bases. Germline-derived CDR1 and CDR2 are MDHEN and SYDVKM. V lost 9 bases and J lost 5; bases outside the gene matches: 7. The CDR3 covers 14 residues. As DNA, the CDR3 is TGTGCCAGTTGCTACAGGGGGCAGACCGGGGAGCTGTTTTTT. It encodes CASCYRGQTGELFF.

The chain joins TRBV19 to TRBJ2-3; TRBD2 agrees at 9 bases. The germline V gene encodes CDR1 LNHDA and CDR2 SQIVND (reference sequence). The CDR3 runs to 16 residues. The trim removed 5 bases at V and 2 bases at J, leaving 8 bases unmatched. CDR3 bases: TGTGCCAGTAGTTATAGAGCGGGGGGCCTCACAGATACGCAGTATTTT. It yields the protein CASSYRAGGLTDTQYF. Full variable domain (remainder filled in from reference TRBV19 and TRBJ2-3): DGGITQSPKYLFRKEGQNVTLSCEQNLNHDAMYWYRQDPGQGLRLIYYSQIVNDFQKGDIAEGYSVSREKKESFPLTVTSAQKNPTAFYLCASSYRAGGLTDTQYFGPGTRLTVL.

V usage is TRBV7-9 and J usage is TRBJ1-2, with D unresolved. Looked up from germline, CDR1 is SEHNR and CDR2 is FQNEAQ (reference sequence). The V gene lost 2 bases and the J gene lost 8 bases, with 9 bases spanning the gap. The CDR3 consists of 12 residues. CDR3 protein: CASSLIVGGYTF. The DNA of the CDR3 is TGTGCCAGCAGCTTAATTGTTGGCGGCTACACCTTC.

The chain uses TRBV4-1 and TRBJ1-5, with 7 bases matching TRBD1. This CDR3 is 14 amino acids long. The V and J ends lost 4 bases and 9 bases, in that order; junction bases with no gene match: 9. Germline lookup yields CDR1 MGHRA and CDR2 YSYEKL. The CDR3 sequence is CASSLYDRVGPQHF. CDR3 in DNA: TGCGCCAGCAGCCTATATGACAGGGTGGGGCCCCAGCATTTT.

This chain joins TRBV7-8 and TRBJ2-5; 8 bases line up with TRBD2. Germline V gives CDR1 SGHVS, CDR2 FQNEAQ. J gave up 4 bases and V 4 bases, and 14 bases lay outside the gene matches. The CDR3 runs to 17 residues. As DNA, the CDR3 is TGTGCCAGCAGCTCCAAACTGAGCGGGGGTTCCGTAGAGACCCAGTACTTC. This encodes CASSSKLSGGSVETQYF.

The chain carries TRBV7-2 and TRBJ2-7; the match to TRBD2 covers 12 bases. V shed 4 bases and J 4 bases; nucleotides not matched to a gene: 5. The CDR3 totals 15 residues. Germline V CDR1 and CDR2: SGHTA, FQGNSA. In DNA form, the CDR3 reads TGTGCCAGCAGCTCGACTAGCGGGGGAGCTTACGAGCAGTACTTC. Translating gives CASSSTSGGAYEQYF.

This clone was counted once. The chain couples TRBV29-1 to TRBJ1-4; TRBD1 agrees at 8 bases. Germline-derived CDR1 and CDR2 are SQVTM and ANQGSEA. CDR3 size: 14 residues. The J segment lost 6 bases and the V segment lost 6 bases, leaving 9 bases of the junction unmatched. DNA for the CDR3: TGCAGCGTAGAAACGGGACAGGAGGATGAAAAACTGTTTTTT. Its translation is CSVETGQEDEKLFF.

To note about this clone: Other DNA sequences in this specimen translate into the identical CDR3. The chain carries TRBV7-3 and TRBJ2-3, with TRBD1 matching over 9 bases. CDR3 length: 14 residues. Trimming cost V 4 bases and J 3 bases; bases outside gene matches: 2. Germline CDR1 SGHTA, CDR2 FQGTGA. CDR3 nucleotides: TGTGCCAGCAGCTCCGGGACAGGGACAGATACGCAGTATTTT. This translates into CASSSGTGTDTQYF.

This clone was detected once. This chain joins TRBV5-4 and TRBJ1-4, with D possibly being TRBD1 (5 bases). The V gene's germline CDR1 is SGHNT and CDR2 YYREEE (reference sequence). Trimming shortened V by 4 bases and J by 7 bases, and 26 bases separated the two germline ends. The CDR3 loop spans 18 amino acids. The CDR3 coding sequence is TGTGCCAGCAGCGGGCGGGACGGCCCCTACCAGGCGGGTGAAAAACTGTTTTTT. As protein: CASSGRDGPYQAGEKLFF.

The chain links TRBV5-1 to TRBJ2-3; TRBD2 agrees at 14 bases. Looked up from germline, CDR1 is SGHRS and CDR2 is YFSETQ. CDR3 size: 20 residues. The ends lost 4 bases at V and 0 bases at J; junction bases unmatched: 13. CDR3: CASSQARLAGGHLSTDTQYF. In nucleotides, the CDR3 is TGCGCCAGCAGCCAAGCCCGACTAGCGGGGGGGCACTTGAGCACAGATACGCAGTATTTT. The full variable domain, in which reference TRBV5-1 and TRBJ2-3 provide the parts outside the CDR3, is KAGVTQTPRYLIKTRGQQVTLSCSPISGHRSVSWYQQTPGQGLQFLFEYFSETQRNKGNFPGRFSGRQFSNSRSEMNVSTLELGDSALYLCASSQARLAGGHLSTDTQYFGPGTRLTVL.

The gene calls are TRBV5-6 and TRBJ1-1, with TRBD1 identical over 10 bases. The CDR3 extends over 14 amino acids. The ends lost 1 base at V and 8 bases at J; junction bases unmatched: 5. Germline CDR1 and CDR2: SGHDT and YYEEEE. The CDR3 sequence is CASSLRDRGPEAFF. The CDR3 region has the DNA TGTGCCAGCAGCTTGCGCGACAGGGGGCCGGAAGCTTTCTTT.

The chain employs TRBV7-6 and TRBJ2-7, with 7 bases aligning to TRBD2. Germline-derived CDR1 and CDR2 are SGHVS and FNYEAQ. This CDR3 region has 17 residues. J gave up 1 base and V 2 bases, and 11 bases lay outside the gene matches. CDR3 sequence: CASSLWAGVTESYEQYF. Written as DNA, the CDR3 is TGTGCCAGCAGCTTATGGGCGGGGGTCACCGAATCCTACGAGCAGTACTTC.

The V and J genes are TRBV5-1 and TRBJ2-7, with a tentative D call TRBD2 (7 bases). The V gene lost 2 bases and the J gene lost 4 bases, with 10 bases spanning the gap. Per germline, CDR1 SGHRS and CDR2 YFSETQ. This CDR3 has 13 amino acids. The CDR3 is CASSFEGGYEQYF. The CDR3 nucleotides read TGCGCCAGCAGCTTTGAGGGGGGGTACGAGCAGTACTTC.

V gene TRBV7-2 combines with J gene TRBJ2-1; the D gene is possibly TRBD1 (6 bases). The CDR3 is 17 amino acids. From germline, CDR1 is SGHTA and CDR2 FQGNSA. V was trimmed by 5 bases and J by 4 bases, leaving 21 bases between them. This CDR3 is CASSAGTRGKGYNEQFF. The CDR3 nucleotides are TGTGCCAGCAGCGCAGGGACAAGGGGTAAAGGGTACAATGAGCAGTTCTTC.

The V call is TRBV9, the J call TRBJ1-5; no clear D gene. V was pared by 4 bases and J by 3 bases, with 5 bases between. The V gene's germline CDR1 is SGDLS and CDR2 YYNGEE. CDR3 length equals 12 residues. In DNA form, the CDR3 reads TGTGCCAGCAGCAGAGACAATCAGCCCCAGCATTTT. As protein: CASSRDNQPQHF.